This T cell receptor beta chain was sequenced during a study of OX40 agonist ivuxolimab in advanced cancers. Study results and caveats: The antigen specificity of the peripheral T cells (those that were expanded) was not determined. Expanded clones were, on average, more numerous among CD8+ T cells than CD4+.

This clone was counted between two and nine times. The target antigen is unknown. One junction end does not reproduce the germline sequence, and a read error may be involved. The CDR3 sequence is 15 residues long. Germline assignment: CDR1 MGHRA and CDR2 YSYEKL. Clones were read by immunoSEQ multiplex PCR, and TCRdb kept only the in-frame ones, dropping some. The data contain 8,000 to 10,000 clones, 65% to 70% of them seen just once; the ten biggest clones take up around 43%. This TCR was sampled from an adult with an advanced solid tumor such as melanoma, head and neck, liver or kidney cancer. The J gene is TRBJ2-7, the V gene TRBV4-1; 11 nucleotides agree with TRBD1. Sequences were derived from CD4+ or CD8+ T cells sorted from blood, sampled in a trial of the OX40 agonist ivuxolimab. CDR3 amino acids: CASSQGTGGSYEQYF. The CDR3 nucleotides are TGTGCCAGCAGCCAAGGGACAGGGGGCTCCTACGAGCAGTACTTC.